Presented here are 13 T cell receptor beta chains from one specimen sequenced in a study of blood T cell repertoires in COVID-19. This table comes from immunoSEQ multiplex PCR, and its TCRdb copy is limited to in-frame clones, with some not included. The table lists a few hundred thousand clones, about 91% of them singletons. Sequences were obtained from peripheral blood. Receptor source: a woman in her forties or fifties with COVID-19, enrolled during active disease.

This sequence joins TRBV11-1 and TRBJ2-3; D is ambiguous. CDR1 and CDR2 (germline): SGHAT, FQDESV (reference sequence). This CDR3 spans 12 amino acids. The V gene lost 5 bases and the J gene lost 5 bases, with 8 bases spanning the gap. The CDR3 spells CASSPTLDTQYF. In DNA form, the CDR3 reads TGTGCCAGCAGCCCTACCTTAGATACGCAGTATTTT.

The chain has TRBV19 and TRBJ1-3; D unresolved. This CDR3 is built from 13 residues. The germline gives CDR1 LNHDA, CDR2 SQIVND (reference sequence). Trimming removed 10 bases from V and 0 bases from J, with 10 bases in between. Here the CDR3 DNA reads TGTGCCACCAAACAGAGCTCTGGAAACACCATATATTTT. Its protein product is CATKQSSGNTIYF.

This clone was counted once. This chain connects TRBV9 to TRBJ2-3; D call uncertain. The germline CDR1 and CDR2 sequences are SGDLS and YYNGEE. The length of the CDR3 is 16 residues. With 6 bases removed from V and 0 bases from J, the gap between germline ends came to 17 bases. CDR3 bases: TGTGCCAGCACCCAGAGTGGTAGCCGCAGCACAGATACGCAGTATTTT. It encodes CASTQSGSRSTDTQYF.

CDR3 coding DNA: TGTGCCAGCAGCTTGGCGTCGCGCTATGGCTACACCTTC. Its protein product is CASSLASRYGYTF. V is TRBV5-4 and J is TRBJ1-2; D is ambiguous. CDR1 is SGHNT, CDR2 YYREEE, per germline (reference sequence). The length of the CDR3 is 13 residues. Between the trimmed V and J ends, which lost 0 bases and 4 bases, there was a span of 7 bases.

The table lists this clone with a count of one. The CDR3 sequence is CASTPGGLSNQPQHF. The CDR3 DNA reads as TGTGCCAGCACTCCAGGGGGCTTGAGCAATCAGCCCCAGCATTTT. The chain uses TRBV27 and TRBJ1-5, with 8 bases lining up with TRBD1. J gave up 1 base and V 7 bases, and 6 bases lay outside the gene matches. The CDR3 sequence is 15 residues long. The germline V gene encodes CDR1 MNHEY and CDR2 SMNVEV (reference sequence).

The CDR3 protein is CASRSFTKNIQYF. DNA of the CDR3: TGTGCCAGCAGAAGCTTTACCAAAAACATTCAGTACTTC. The J gene is TRBJ2-4, the V gene TRBV2; D is ambiguous. Trimming stripped 6 bases from V and 2 bases from J, with 8 bases between. The CDR3 length is 13 residues. The germline gives CDR1 SNHLY, CDR2 FYNNEI.

V and J are TRBV9 and TRBJ1-1; possibly TRBD1 for D (5 bases). Germline V CDR1 and CDR2: SGDLS, YYNGEE. The ends were cut back, 4 bases at V and 10 bases at J, with 14 bases in the middle. This CDR3 region has 12 residues. The CDR3 loop is CASSSSVGGAFF. For the CDR3, the DNA is TGTGCCAGCAGCTCCTCAGTGGGGGGAGCTTTCTTT.

V usage is TRBV13 and J usage is TRBJ2-7; 8 bases line up with TRBD1. Germline CDR1 PRHDT, CDR2 FYEKMQ (reference sequence). The CDR3 contains 13 residues. J gave up 2 bases and V 4 bases, and 1 base lay outside the gene matches. Here the CDR3 DNA reads TGTGCCAGCAGCTCGACAGGGGCCTACGAGCAGTACTTC. The encoded protein is CASSSTGAYEQYF.

The chain links TRBV18 to TRBJ2-3, with 9 bases aligning to TRBD1. V shed 5 bases and J 5 bases; nucleotides not matched to a gene: 5. CDR1 and CDR2 from the germline V gene are KGHSH and LQKENI. The CDR3 length is 14 residues. The CDR3 DNA reads as TGTGCCAGCTCATGGGGACAGGGAGGAGATACGCAGTATTTT. This codes for CASSWGQGGDTQYF.

The rearrangement links TRBV6-5 to TRBJ1-2, with 9 bases identical to TRBD1. Germline lookup yields CDR1 MNHEY and CDR2 SVGAGI. With V trimmed by 6 bases and J by 8 bases, 7 bases remained unmatched. This CDR3 comprises 13 residues. The CDR3 DNA sequence: TGTGCCAGCAGCCGGGGACAGGGTGAGGGCTACACCTTC. It encodes CASSRGQGEGYTF.

The rearrangement uses TRBV11-2 and TRBJ1-1; TRBD1 matches at 11 bases. Trimming at V came to 4 bases and at J to 0 bases, leaving 4 bases not matched to a gene. The CDR3 contains 16 residues. Germline CDR1 reads SGHAT; CDR2 reads FQNNGV. CDR3 in amino acids: CASSSGQGAMNTEAFF. The CDR3 bases are TGTGCCAGCAGCTCCGGACAGGGGGCAATGAACACTGAAGCTTTCTTT.

The chain has TRBV6-6 and TRBJ2-6, with 7 bases fitting TRBD2. The V gene end was trimmed by 2 bases and the J gene end by 1 base; junction bases not matched to a gene: 2. The CDR3 spans 16 residues. Germline assignment: CDR1 MNHNY and CDR2 SVGAGI (reference sequence). The CDR3 is CASSYRGGSGANVLTF. The CDR3 DNA is TGTGCCAGCAGTTACCGCGGGGGATCTGGGGCCAACGTCCTGACTTTC.

The chain carries TRBV5-1 and TRBJ2-3, with 12 positions matching TRBD2. The CDR3 is made up of 17 amino acids. Per the germline V gene, CDR1 is SGHRS and CDR2 is YFSETQ. Germline trimming cut 4 bases from V and 1 base from J; bases unmatched to any gene: 7. The CDR3 spells CASSRGLAGRGTDTQYF. In DNA, the CDR3 is TGCGCCAGCAGCCGCGGACTAGCGGGGAGGGGCACAGATACGCAGTATTTT.